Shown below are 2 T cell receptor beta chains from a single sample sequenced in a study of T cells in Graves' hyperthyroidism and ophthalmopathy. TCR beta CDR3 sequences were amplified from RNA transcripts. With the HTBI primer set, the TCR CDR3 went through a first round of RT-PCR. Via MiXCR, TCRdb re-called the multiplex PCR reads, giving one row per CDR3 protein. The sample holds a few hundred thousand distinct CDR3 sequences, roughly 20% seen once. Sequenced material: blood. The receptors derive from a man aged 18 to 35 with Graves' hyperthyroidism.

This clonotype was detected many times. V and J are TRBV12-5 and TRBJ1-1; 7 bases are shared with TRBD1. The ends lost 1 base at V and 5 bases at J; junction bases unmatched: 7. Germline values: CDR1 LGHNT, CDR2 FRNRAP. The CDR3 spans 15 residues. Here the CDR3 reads CASGLDRGLGTEAFF. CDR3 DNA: TGTGCTAGTGGTTTGGACAGGGGTTTGGGAACTGAAGCTTTCTTT.

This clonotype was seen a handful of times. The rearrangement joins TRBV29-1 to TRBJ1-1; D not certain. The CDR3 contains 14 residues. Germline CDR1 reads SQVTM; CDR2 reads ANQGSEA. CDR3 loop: CLTDRNGMNTEAFF. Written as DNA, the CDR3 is TGCCTGACTGATAGGAACGGTATGAACACTGAAGCTTTCTTT.